The present T cell receptor beta chain was sequenced within a study of shared clonotypes between healthy human individuals. Regarding the study as a whole: Naive subsets typically showed greater estimated richness than memory subsets.

Healthy adults negative for HIV, lacking recent acute infections or vaccinations, served as donors. V was cut by 6 bases and J by 6 bases, with 18 bases left in between. The germline V gene encodes CDR1 MNHEY and CDR2 SMNVEV (reference sequence). CDR3 length equals 15 residues. Genomic DNA of each subset was evenly split across several immunoSEQ plates. Sequenced by immunoSEQ multiplex PCR; TCRdb stores in-frame clones only, minus some. The data show millions of clones, around 94% seen once. For this clone: Its specificity is unknown.

The chain combines TRBV27 with TRBJ2-1; the D call may be TRBD1 or TRBD2 (6 bases each). Sequencing used naive CD4+ T cells sorted from blood. Subset here: CD45RA+ positively selected. The receptor was derived from a man younger than 35 in good health. CDR3 bases: TGTGCCAGCAGCCGCGGGGACATTTGGAGCAATGAGCAGTTCTTC. Translation: CASSRGDIWSNEQFF.